The present T cell receptor (beta chain) was sequenced within a study of regulatory T cells in long-lasting Graves disease. Ten or more counts support this clonotype. The CDR3 is made up of 16 amino acids. Germline trimming cut 3 bases from V and 1 base from J; bases unmatched to any gene: 4. Germline loops: CDR1 SGHRS, CDR2 YFSETQ. Time point: newly diagnosed GD, antithyroid drugs for less than 3 months. The TCR library was prepared using RNA isolated from PBMCs. HTBI primers from iRepertoire and Arm-PCR of CDR3 regions yielded the TCR beta libraries. TCRdb ran MiXCR on the multiplex PCR reads and lists one entry per CDR3 protein. The table has about 500,000 distinct CDR3 sequences, around 15% seen once. In addition, the sample was reused for a study of T cells in Graves' hyperthyroidism and ophthalmopathy. This second study says: RT-PCR in the first round (using the HTBI primer set) targeted the TCR CDR3.

The sample in question was peripheral blood mononuclear cells (PBMCs), obtained at new diagnosis, from a patient treated with antithyroid drugs. The source of this sequence is a man aged 35 to 55 with Graves disease. The chain links TRBV5-1 to TRBJ2-6; the match to TRBD2 covers 7 bases. The CDR3 sequence: CASSWFGGSGANVLTF. In nucleotides, the CDR3 is TGCGCCAGCAGCTGGTTCGGGGGGTCTGGGGCCAACGTCCTGACTTTC.